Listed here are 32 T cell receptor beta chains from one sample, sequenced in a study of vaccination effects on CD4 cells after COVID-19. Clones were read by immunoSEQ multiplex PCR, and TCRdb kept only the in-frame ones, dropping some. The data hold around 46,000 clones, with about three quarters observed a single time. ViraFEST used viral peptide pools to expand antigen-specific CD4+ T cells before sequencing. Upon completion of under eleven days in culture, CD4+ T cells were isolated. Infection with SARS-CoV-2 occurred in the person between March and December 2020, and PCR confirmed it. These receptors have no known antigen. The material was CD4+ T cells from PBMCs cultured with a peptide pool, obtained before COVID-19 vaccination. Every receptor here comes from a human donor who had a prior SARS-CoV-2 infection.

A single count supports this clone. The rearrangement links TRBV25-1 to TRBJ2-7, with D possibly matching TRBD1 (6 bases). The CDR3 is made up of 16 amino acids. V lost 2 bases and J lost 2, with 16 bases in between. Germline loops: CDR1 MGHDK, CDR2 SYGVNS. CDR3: CASSEGPGTKPYEQYF. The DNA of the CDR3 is TGTGCCAGCAGTGAAGGCCCCGGGACAAAACCCTACGAGCAGTACTTC.

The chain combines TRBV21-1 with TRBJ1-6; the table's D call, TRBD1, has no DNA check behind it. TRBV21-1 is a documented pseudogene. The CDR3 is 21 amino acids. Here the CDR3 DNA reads TGTGCCAGCAGCAGGAACCAAATAAACCGGGACAGGGAATTTTATAATTCACCCCTCCACTTT. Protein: CASSRNQINRDREFYNSPLHF.

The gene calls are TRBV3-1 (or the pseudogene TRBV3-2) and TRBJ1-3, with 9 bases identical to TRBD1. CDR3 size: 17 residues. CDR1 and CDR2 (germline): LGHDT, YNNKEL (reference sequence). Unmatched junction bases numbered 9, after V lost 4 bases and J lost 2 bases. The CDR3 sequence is CASSLYAGTGTGNTIYF. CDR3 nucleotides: TGTGCCAGCAGCCTATACGCCGGGACAGGGACTGGAAACACCATATATTTT.

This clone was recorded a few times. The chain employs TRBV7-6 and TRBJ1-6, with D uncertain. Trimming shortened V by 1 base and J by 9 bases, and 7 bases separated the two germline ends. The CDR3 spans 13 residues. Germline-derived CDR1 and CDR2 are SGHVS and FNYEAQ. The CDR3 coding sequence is TGTGCCAGCAGCTTAGAACCGGGTTCACCCCTCCACTTT. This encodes CASSLEPGSPLHF.

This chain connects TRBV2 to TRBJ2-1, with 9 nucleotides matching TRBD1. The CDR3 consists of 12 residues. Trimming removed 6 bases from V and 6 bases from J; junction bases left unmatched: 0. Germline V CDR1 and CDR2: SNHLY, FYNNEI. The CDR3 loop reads CASRDRGNEQFF. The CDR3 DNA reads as TGTGCCAGCAGGGACAGGGGCAATGAGCAGTTCTTC.

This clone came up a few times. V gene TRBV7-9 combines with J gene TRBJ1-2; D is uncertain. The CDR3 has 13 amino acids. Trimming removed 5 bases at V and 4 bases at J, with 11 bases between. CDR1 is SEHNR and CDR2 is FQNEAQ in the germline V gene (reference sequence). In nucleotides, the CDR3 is TGTGCCAGCAGCCCGCCAGAGGCCTATGGCTACACCTTC. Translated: CASSPPEAYGYTF.

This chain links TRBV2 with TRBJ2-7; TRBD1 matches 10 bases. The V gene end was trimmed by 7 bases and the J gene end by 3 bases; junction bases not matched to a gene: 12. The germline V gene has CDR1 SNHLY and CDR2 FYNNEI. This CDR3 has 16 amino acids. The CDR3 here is CASNTIGRDRGYEQYF. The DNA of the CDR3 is TGTGCCAGCAACACTATAGGCAGGGACAGGGGCTACGAGCAGTACTTC.

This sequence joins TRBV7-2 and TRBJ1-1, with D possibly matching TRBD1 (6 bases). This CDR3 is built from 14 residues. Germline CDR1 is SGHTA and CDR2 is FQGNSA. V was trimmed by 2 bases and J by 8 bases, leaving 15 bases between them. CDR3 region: CASSLLGGTLEAFF. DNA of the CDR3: TGTGCCAGCAGCTTATTAGGGGGGACACTGGAAGCTTTCTTT.

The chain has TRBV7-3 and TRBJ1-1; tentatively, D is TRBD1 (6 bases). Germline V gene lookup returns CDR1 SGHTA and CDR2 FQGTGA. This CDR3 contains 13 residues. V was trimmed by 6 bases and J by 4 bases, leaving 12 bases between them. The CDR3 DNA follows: TGTGCCAGCAGGATACAGGGAACCACTGAAGCTTTCTTT. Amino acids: CASRIQGTTEAFF.

The CDR3 DNA reads as TGTGCCAGCTCACCACGGACAGGGTCTTACGAGCAGTACTTC. Translated: CASSPRTGSYEQYF. The rearrangement joins TRBV18 to TRBJ2-7; 8 bases fit TRBD1. This CDR3 is 14 amino acids long. Germline values: CDR1 KGHSH, CDR2 LQKENI. Germline trimming cut 1 base from V and 4 bases from J; bases unmatched to any gene: 3.

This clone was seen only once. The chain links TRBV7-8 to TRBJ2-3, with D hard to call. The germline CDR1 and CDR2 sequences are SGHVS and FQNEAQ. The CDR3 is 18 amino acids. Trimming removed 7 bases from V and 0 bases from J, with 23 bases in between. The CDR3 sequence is CASNAARRERTSTDTQYF. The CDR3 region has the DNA TGTGCCAGCAACGCCGCACGTCGAGAACGAACGAGCACAGATACGCAGTATTTT.

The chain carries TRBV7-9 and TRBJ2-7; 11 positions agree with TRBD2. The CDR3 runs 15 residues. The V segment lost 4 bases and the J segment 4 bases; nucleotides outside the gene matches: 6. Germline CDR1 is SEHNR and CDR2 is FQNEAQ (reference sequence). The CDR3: CASSSILAGEYEQYF. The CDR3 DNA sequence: TGTGCCAGCAGCTCTATACTAGCGGGGGAATACGAGCAGTACTTC.

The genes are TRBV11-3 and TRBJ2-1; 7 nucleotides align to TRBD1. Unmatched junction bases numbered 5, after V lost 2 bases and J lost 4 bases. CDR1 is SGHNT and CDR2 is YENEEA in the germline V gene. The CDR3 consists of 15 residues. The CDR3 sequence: CASSLQTGAYNEQFF. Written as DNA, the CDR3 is TGTGCCAGCAGCTTACAAACAGGGGCGTACAATGAGCAGTTCTTC.

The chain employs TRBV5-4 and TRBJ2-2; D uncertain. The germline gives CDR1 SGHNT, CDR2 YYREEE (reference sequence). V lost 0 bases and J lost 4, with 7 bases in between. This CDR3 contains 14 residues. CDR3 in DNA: TGTGCCAGCAGCTTGGTTACTACCACCGGGGAGCTGTTTTTT. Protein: CASSLVTTTGELFF.

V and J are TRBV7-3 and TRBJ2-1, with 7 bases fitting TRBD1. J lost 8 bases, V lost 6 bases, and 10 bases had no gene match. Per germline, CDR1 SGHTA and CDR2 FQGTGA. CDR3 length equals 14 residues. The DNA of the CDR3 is TGTGCCAGCAGTCTAATGGGGACAGATGATGAGCAGTTCTTC. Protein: CASSLMGTDDEQFF.

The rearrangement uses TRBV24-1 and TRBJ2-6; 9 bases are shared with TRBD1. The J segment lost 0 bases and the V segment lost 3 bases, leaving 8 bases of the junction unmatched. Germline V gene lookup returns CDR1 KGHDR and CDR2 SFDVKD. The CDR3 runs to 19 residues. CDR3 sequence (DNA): TGTGCCACCAGTGATGCCCCCGGGACAGGGTTCTCTGGGGCCAACGTCCTGACTTTC. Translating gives CATSDAPGTGFSGANVLTF.

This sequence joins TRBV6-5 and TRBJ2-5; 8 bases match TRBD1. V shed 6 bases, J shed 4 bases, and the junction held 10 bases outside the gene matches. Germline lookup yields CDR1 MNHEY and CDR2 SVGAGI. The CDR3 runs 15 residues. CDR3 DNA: TGTGCCAGCAGCCGCAGACAGGGGACCCTAGAGACCCAGTACTTC. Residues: CASSRRQGTLETQYF.

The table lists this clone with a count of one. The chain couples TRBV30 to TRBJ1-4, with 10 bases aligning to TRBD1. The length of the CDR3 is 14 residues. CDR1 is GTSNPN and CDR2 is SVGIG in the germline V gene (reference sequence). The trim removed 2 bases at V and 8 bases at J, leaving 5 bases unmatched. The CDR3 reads CAWSSDRGQEKLFF. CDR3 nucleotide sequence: TGTGCCTGGAGTAGCGACAGGGGGCAGGAAAAACTGTTTTTT.

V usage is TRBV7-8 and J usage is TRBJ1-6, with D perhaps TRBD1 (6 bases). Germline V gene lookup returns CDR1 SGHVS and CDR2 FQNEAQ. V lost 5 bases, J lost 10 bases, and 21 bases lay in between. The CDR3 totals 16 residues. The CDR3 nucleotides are TGTGCCAGCAGCAGAGAGGACAGACCCTATACCTCACCCCTCCACTTT. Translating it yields CASSREDRPYTSPLHF.

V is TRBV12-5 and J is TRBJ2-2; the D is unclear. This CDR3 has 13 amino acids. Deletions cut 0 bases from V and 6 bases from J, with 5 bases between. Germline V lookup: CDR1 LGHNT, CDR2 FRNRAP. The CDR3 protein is CASGLVLPGELFF. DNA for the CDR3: TGTGCTAGTGGTTTGGTACTGCCCGGGGAGCTGTTTTTT.

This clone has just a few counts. CDR3 sequence (DNA): TGCGCCAGCAGTGAAGATTCTTACGCGCTAGCGGGAGATGGGGCCAACGTCCTGACTTTC. It yields the protein CASSEDSYALAGDGANVLTF. The rearrangement uses TRBV10-1 and TRBJ2-6; 10 bases map to TRBD2. Per germline, CDR1 WNHNN and CDR2 SYGVQD (reference sequence). The junction had 14 bases not matched to a gene; V was cut back by 3 bases and J by 3 bases. CDR3 length equals 20 residues.

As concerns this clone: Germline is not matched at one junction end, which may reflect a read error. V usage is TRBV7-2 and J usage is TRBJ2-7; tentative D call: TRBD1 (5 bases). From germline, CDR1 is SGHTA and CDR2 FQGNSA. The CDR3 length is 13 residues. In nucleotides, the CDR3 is TGTGCCAGCAGTTTAGGGGCGTTGAACGAGCAGTACTTC. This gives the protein CASSLGALNEQYF.

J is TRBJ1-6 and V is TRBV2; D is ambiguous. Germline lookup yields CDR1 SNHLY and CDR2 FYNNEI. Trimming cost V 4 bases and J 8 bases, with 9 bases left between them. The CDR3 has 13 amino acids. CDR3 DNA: TGTGCCAGCAGTGGACGGTCAGATTCACCCCTCCACTTT. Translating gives CASSGRSDSPLHF.

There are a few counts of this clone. CDR3 loop: CASSQGLRGQYF. CDR3 coding DNA: TGTGCCAGCAGCCAAGGGCTTAGGGGGCAGTACTTC. The J gene is TRBJ2-7, the V gene TRBV3-1 (or the pseudogene TRBV3-2); TRBD1 is a possible D gene (5 bases). Trimming stripped 1 base from V and 9 bases from J, with 10 bases between. The CDR3 extends over 12 amino acids. CDR1 is LGHDT, CDR2 YNNKEL, per germline (reference sequence).

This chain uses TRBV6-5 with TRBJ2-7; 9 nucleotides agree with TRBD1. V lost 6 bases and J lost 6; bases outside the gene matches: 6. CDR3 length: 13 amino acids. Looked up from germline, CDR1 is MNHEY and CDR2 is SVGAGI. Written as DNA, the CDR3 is TGTGCCAGCAGAGGGGACAGGGCTGCCGAGCAGTACTTC. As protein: CASRGDRAAEQYF.

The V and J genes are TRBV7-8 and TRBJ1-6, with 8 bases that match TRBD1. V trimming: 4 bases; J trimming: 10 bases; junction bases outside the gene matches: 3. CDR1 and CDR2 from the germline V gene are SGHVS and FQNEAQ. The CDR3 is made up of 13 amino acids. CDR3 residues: CASSSTGDSPLHF. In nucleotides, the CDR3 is TGTGCCAGCAGCTCGACAGGGGACTCACCCCTCCACTTT.

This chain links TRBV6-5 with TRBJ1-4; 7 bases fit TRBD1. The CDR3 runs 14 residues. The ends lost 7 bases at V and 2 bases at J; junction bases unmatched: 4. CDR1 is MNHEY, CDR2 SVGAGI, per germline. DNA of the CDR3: TGTGCCAGCACCTTGGACAGGACTAATGAAAAACTGTTTTTT. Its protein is CASTLDRTNEKLFF.

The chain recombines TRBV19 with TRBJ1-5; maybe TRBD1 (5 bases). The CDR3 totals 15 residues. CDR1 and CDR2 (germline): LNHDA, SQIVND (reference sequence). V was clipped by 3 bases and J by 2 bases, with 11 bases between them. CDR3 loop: CASSIQGTRNQPQHF. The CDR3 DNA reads TGTGCCAGTAGTATTCAAGGGACCCGCAATCAGCCCCAGCATTTT.

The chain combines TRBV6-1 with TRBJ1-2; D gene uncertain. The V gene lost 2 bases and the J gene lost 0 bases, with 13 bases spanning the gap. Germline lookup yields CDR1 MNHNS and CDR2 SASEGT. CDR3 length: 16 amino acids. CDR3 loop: CASSEKNWVSNYGYTF. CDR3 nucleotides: TGTGCCAGCAGTGAAAAAAATTGGGTGTCTAACTATGGCTACACCTTC.

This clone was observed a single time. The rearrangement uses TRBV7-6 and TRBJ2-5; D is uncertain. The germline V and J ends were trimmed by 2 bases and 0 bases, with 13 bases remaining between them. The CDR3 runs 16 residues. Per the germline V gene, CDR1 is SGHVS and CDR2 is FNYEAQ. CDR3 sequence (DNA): TGTGCCAGCAGCTTAAGGTTTTGGCAGAACCAAGAGACCCAGTACTTC. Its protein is CASSLRFWQNQETQYF.

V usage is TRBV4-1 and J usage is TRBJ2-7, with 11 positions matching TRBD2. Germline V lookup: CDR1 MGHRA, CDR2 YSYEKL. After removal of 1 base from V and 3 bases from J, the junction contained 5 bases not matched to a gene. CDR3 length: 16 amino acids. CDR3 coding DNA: TGCGCCAGCAGCCAAGCCGGGACTAGCGGTGTCTACGAGCAGTACTTC. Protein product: CASSQAGTSGVYEQYF.

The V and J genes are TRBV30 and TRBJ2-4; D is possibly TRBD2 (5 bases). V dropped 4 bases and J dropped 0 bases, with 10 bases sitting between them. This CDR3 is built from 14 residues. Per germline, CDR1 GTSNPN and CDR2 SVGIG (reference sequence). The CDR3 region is CAWNPEGAKNIQYF. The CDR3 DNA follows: TGTGCCTGGAATCCCGAGGGAGCCAAAAACATTCAGTACTTC.